This T cell receptor beta chain is drawn from a study of cytomegalovirus exposure and HLA in healthy donors. Study information: As released early, the data held roughly 85 million unique TCRs from HLA-typed donors. Study-level results: Within a later analysis, the majority of CMV-associated TCR beta chains appeared HLA-restricted.

About this clone: The antigen is undetermined. Sequence at one end of the junction differs from germline and may be a read error.

The study ran its PCR with 60 Vbeta and 13 Jbeta primers. Sequencing used immunoSEQ multiplex PCR; TCRdb keeps in-frame clones, though not all of them. Among about 160,000 clones listed, around 74% were seen once. Germline V gene data show CDR1 as LGHNA and CDR2 as YNFKEQ. CDR3 size: 13 residues. This clonotype originated in a female donor in good health and CMV-seronegative. The rearrangement joins TRBV4-2 to TRBJ2-2, with 9 positions matching TRBD2. The specimen was PBMCs. Here the CDR3 DNA reads TGTGCCAGCAGCCAAGATCAGCGGGGGGATCTGTTTTTT. It yields the protein CASSQDQRGDLFF.